Listed below are T cell receptor beta chains from one sample, sequenced in a study of regulatory T cells in long-lasting Graves disease. Each CDR3 protein is one row after TCRdb ran MiXCR on the multiplex PCR reads. The sample yields 450,000 or so distinct CDR3 sequences, 20% seen once. The sample here was peripheral blood mononuclear cells (PBMCs), taken when the disease was refractory, from a patient treated with antithyroid drugs. The receptors were sampled from a female donor with Graves disease. Each CDR3 is given with its conserved first and last residue. D genes are given only for firm matches. The size field is filled for only some rows; it gives once, few, many or a size class.

V	D	size	J	CDR3	DNA
TRBV7-8	NA	few	TRBJ2-1	CASSLVDEQFF	TGTGCCAGCAGCCTAGTGGATGAGCAGTTCTTC
TRBV11-3	NA	many	TRBJ2-7	CASSLDSTASYEQYF	TGTGCCAGCAGCTTAGATTCGACAGCCTCCTACGAGCAGTACTTC
TRBV13	NA	few	TRBJ2-5	CASSQEGFQETQYF	TGTGCCAGCAGCCAAGAGGGTTTTCAAGAGACCCAGTACTTC
TRBV2	NA	many	TRBJ1-5	CASSRQENQPQHF	TGTGCCAGCAGTCGACAGGAAAATCAGCCCCAGCATTTT
TRBV7-2	NA	many	TRBJ1-1	CASSFYGNTEAFF	TGTGCCAGCAGCTTTTACGGGAACACTGAAGCTTTCTTT
TRBV28	TRBD1	many	TRBJ1-6	CASSVRQGANNSPLHF	TGTGCCAGCAGTGTAAGACAGGGGGCGAATAATTCACCCCTCCACTTT
TRBV5-5	NA	NA	TRBJ1-2	CASSLKHHPYGYTF	TGTGCCAGCAGCTTGAAACACCATCCGTATGGCTACACCTTC
TRBV25-1	NA	NA	TRBJ2-3	CASSERDNYSTDTQYF	TGTGCCAGCAGTGAACGGGACAATTATAGCACAGATACGCAGTATTTT
TRBV7-6	TRBD2	NA	TRBJ2-7	CAGSLYAGGPSEQYF	TGTGCCGGCAGCTTATACGCGGGAGGGCCGTCCGAGCAGTACTTC
TRBV18	NA	NA	TRBJ1-4	CASSPATNEKLFF	TGTGCCAGCTCACCTGCAACTAATGAAAAACTGTTTTTT
TRBV7-6	NA	many	TRBJ2-7	CASSYRQTYEQYF	TGTGCCAGCAGCTACCGACAGACCTACGAGCAGTACTTC
TRBV19	NA	NA	TRBJ1-4	CASSPWDAATNEKLFF	TGTGCCAGTAGCCCCTGGGACGCTGCAACTAATGAAAAACTGTTTTTT
TRBV7-9	NA	many	TRBJ2-7	CASSYEAYEQYF	TGTGCCAGCTCCTATGAGGCCTACGAGCAGTACTTC
TRBV12-3/TRBV12-4	NA	many	TRBJ2-7	CASSLVARDEQYF	TGTGCCAGCAGTTTAGTCGCCAGGGACGAGCAGTACTTC
TRBV12-3/TRBV12-4	TRBD1	many	TRBJ1-5	CASAGETGADNQPQHF	TGTGCCAGCGCAGGTGAGACAGGGGCCGACAATCAGCCCCAGCATTTT
TRBV18	TRBD1	NA	TRBJ2-5	CASSPPGQGGIQHF	TGTGCCAGCTCACCACCGGGACAGGGGGGGATTCAGCACTTC
TRBV28	NA	many	TRBJ1-2	CASSPTGAMYGYTF	TGTGCCAGCAGTCCCACGGGGGCAATGTATGGCTACACCTTC
TRBV7-9	NA	NA	TRBJ2-7	CASSPPGGITSYEQYF	TGTGCCAGCAGCCCCCCCGGCGGGATAACCTCCTACGAGCAGTACTTC
TRBV29-1	NA	many	TRBJ1-4	CSVEDTRDEKLFF	TGCAGCGTTGAAGATACGCGGGACGAAAAACTGTTTTTT
TRBV4-1	TRBD2	NA	TRBJ2-2	CASSQDLGLALESGELFF	TGCGCCAGCAGCCAAGATCTTGGACTAGCTTTAGAAAGCGGGGAGCTGTTTTTT
TRBV20-1	TRBD1	few	TRBJ1-2	CSASSGTGVVSYGYTF	TGCAGTGCTAGTAGTGGGACAGGGGTGGTCTCCTATGGCTACACCTTC
TRBV12-3/TRBV12-4	TRBD1	many	TRBJ1-1	CASNPTGDTEAFF	TGTGCCAGCAATCCGACAGGGGACACTGAAGCTTTCTTT
TRBV24-1	NA	many	TRBJ2-7	CATSDSASSTWTKGAYEQYF	TGTGCCACCAGTGATTCCGCGTCATCTACCTGGACGAAAGGAGCCTACGAGCAGTACTTC
TRBV29-1	NA	NA	TRBJ2-2	CSVDKPQGLPGELFF	TGCAGCGTAGACAAGCCACAGGGCCTCCCCGGGGAGCTGTTTTTT
TRBV28	NA	many	TRBJ1-3	CASSSVDFGSTAGNTIYF	TGTGCCAGCAGTTCGGTGGATTTTGGGTCAACGGCCGGAAACACCATATATTTT
TRBV7-3	NA	NA	TRBJ1-6	CASSKGQGIHSPLHF	TGTGCCAGCAGCAAAGGGCAGGGCATTCATTCACCCCTCCACTTT
TRBV30	NA	NA	TRBJ2-1	CAQTGYRGNEQFF	TGTGCCCAAACGGGTTACCGGGGGAATGAGCAGTTCTTC
TRBV4-2	TRBD1	NA	TRBJ1-2	CASSPPRQGPYGYTF	TGTGCCAGCAGCCCACCCAGACAGGGACCGTATGGCTACACCTTC
TRBV3-1	NA	many	TRBJ1-1	CASSRSLNTEAFF	TGTGCCAGCAGCCGTAGTCTGAACACTGAAGCTTTCTTT
TRBV7-2	NA	few	TRBJ2-7	CASSLEGRSPYEQYF	TGTGCCAGCAGCTTAGAGGGTAGGAGTCCCTACGAGCAGTACTTC
TRBV10-3	TRBD1	few	TRBJ1-5	CAISESGGVRPQHF	TGTGCCATCAGTGAATCAGGGGGCGTGCGGCCCCAGCATTTT
TRBV19	NA	NA	TRBJ1-5	CASSEYVGSEQPQHF	TGTGCCAGTAGTGAGTACGTGGGGTCGGAGCAGCCCCAGCATTTT
TRBV7-2	TRBD2	NA	TRBJ2-7	CASSLAAGVNNYEQYF	TGTGCCAGCAGCTTAGCAGCGGGAGTTAATAACTACGAGCAGTACTTC
TRBV25-1	NA	many	TRBJ1-4	CASSECAGCTEKLFF	TGTGCCAGCAGTGAATGTGCAGGGTGTACTGAAAAACTGTTTTTT
TRBV7-8	NA	NA	TRBJ1-5	CASSLVRTSQPQHF	TGTGCCAGCAGCTTAGTAAGAACTTCGCAGCCCCAGCATTTT
TRBV2	NA	few	TRBJ2-3	CASKGGDTQYF	TGTGCCAGCAAGGGAGGAGATACGCAGTATTTT
TRBV10-3	NA	many	TRBJ1-2	CAIGQAGESGYTF	TGTGCCATCGGTCAGGCAGGGGAGAGTGGCTACACCTTC
TRBV2	TRBD1	few	TRBJ2-5	CASSPTGWETQYF	TGTGCCAGCAGCCCGACAGGGTGGGAGACCCAGTACTTC
TRBV4-2	NA	NA	TRBJ2-7	CASSQVYNEQCF	TGTGCCAGCAGCCAAGTATACAACGAGCAGTGCTTC
TRBV11-2	TRBD2	many	TRBJ2-7	CASSLDGAGYEQYF	TGTGCCAGCAGCCTAGACGGAGCGGGGTACGAGCAGTACTTC
TRBV7-2	NA	many	TRBJ1-4	CASSQDSFREKLFF	TGTGCCAGCAGCCAAGACAGTTTTCGAGAAAAACTGTTTTTT
TRBV7-2	TRBD1	NA	TRBJ2-3	CASSIRDRSTDTQYF	TGTGCCAGCAGCATCCGGGACAGGAGCACAGATACGCAGTATTTT